This is a list of T cell receptor beta chains from one sample in a study of cytomegalovirus exposure and HLA in healthy donors. Produced via immunoSEQ multiplex PCR; TCRdb's table is partial and in-frame only. The data contain about 150,000 clones, roughly 84% of them singletons. The sequenced material came from PBMCs. The receptor source for this set is a boy aged 2 to 10 in good health and CMV-seronegative. Each CDR3 is given with its conserved first and last residue. A D gene is named only where the DNA matches it firmly. Size tells how often a clone was seen (once, few, many) or the class of an expanded clone, and some rows leave it out.

size: -; D: TRBD1; V: TRBV5-1; J: TRBJ1-1; CDR3: CASSSPGQGGTEAFF; DNA: TGCGCCAGCAGCTCCCCGGGACAGGGGGGGACTGAAGCTTTCTTT
size: -; D: -; V: TRBV7-8; J: TRBJ2-7; CDR3: CASSSRQYYEQYF; DNA: TGTGCCAGCAGCTCACGACAATACTACGAGCAGTACTTC
size: -; D: -; V: TRBV27; J: TRBJ1-1; CDR3: CASSPVGFAGKAFF; DNA: TGTGCCAGTTCTCCGGTGGGGTTTGCGGGGAAAGCTTTCTTT
size: few; D: TRBD1; V: TRBV5-4; J: TRBJ2-3; CDR3: CASSTHKGADTQYF; DNA: TGTGCCAGCAGCACGCATAAGGGGGCGGATACGCAGTATTTT
size: -; D: TRBD2; V: TRBV6-5; J: TRBJ2-4; CDR3: CASSYNLPGGSNIQYF; DNA: TGTGCCAGCAGTTACAATCTACCGGGGGGGTCAAACATTCAGTACTTC
size: -; D: -; V: TRBV6-1; J: TRBJ2-1; CDR3: CASRTPREQFF; DNA: TGTGCCAGCAGAACCCCACGGGAGCAGTTCTTC
size: -; D: -; V: TRBV28; J: TRBJ2-7; CDR3: CASSSGYRPSEQYF; DNA: TGTGCCAGCAGTTCGGGGTACCGACCGTCCGAGCAGTACTTC
size: -; D: -; V: TRBV4-3; J: TRBJ2-1; CDR3: CASSQDKGQGWNEQFF; DNA: TGCGCCAGCAGCCAAGATAAGGGGCAGGGTTGGAATGAGCAGTTCTTC
size: -; D: TRBD1; V: TRBV7-6; J: TRBJ2-2; CDR3: CASSDGQGAVTGELFF; DNA: TGTGCCAGCAGCGATGGACAGGGGGCGGTCACCGGGGAGCTGTTTTTT
size: -; D: TRBD1; V: TRBV7-2; J: TRBJ2-7; CDR3: CASREGTGREQYF; DNA: TGTGCCAGCAGAGAGGGGACAGGGAGGGAGCAGTACTTC
size: -; D: TRBD1; V: TRBV18; J: TRBJ2-1; CDR3: CASSPRGLEQFF; DNA: TGTGCCAGCTCACCAAGGGGGCTGGAGCAGTTCTTC
size: -; D: TRBD2; V: TRBV27; J: TRBJ2-1; CDR3: CASSAGAYNEQFF; DNA: TGTGCCAGCAGTGCGGGGGCCTACAATGAGCAGTTCTTC
size: -; D: TRBD2; V: TRBV4-1; J: TRBJ2-3; CDR3: CASSQVMREGKGTQYF; DNA: TGCGCCAGCAGCCAAGTCATGAGGGAGGGAAAGGGTACGCAGTATTTT
size: -; D: TRBD2; V: TRBV27; J: TRBJ2-3; CDR3: CASSSTGTSLDTQYF; DNA: TGTGCCAGCAGTTCAACCGGGACTAGCTTGGATACGCAGTATTTT
size: -; D: -; V: TRBV6-1; J: TRBJ2-6; CDR3: CASCEGSGANVLTF; DNA: TGTGCCAGTTGTGAGGGCTCTGGGGCCAACGTCCTGACTTTC
size: -; D: TRBD2; V: TRBV7-2; J: TRBJ2-1; CDR3: CASSLYTAGLAHNEQFF; DNA: TGTGCCAGCAGCCTTTACACGGCGGGACTAGCCCACAATGAGCAGTTCTTC
size: once; D: TRBD1; V: TRBV18; J: TRBJ2-1; CDR3: CASSLGQGADEQFF; DNA: TGTGCCAGCTCATTGGGACAGGGTGCCGATGAGCAGTTCTTC
size: once; D: TRBD1; V: TRBV12-5; J: TRBJ2-7; CDR3: CASGWTGRDEQYF; DNA: TGTGCTAGTGGTTGGACAGGGCGCGACGAGCAGTACTTC
size: -; D: TRBD1; V: TRBV7-9; J: TRBJ1-1; CDR3: CSSSPSLGDRGLNTEAFF; DNA: TGTTCCAGCAGCCCCTCGTTGGGTGACAGGGGGTTGAACACTGAAGCTTTCTTT
size: -; D: -; V: TRBV7-9; J: TRBJ1-1; CDR3: CASSFMQGEAFF; DNA: TGTGCCAGCAGCTTTATGCAGGGCGAGGCTTTCTTT
size: -; D: TRBD1; V: TRBV5-1; J: TRBJ1-1; CDR3: CASSPDRVGTEAFF; DNA: TGCGCCAGCAGCCCGGACAGGGTAGGAACTGAAGCTTTCTTT
size: -; D: -; V: TRBV5-4; J: TRBJ1-1; CDR3: CASSLLLGAAEAFF; DNA: TGTGCCAGCAGCTTGTTATTGGGTGCGGCTGAAGCTTTCTTT
size: -; D: -; V: TRBV6-1; J: TRBJ2-7; CDR3: CASQTTSYEQYF; DNA: TGTGCCAGCCAAACCACTTCCTACGAGCAGTACTTC
size: few; D: -; V: TRBV7-8; J: TRBJ2-3; CDR3: CASSLRETDTDTQYF; DNA: TGTGCCAGCAGCCTCAGGGAAACGGACACAGATACGCAGTATTTT
size: -; D: TRBD1; V: TRBV25-1; J: TRBJ1-1; CDR3: CASSEYWGDRVNTEAFF; DNA: TGTGCCAGCAGTGAATATTGGGGGGACAGGGTGAACACTGAAGCTTTCTTT
size: -; D: -; V: TRBV11-3; J: TRBJ2-7; CDR3: CASSLDSNEQYF; DNA: TGTGCCAGCAGCTTAGACTCTAACGAGCAGTACTTC
size: -; D: -; V: TRBV14; J: TRBJ2-7; CDR3: CASSQLPIRVYEQYF; DNA: TGTGCCAGCAGCCAACTCCCGATCAGGGTCTACGAGCAGTACTTC
size: once; D: -; V: TRBV6-5; J: TRBJ2-5; CDR3: CASSSRATDFQETQYF; DNA: TGTGCCAGCAGTTCAAGGGCGACGGACTTTCAAGAGACCCAGTACTTC
size: -; D: TRBD1; V: TRBV7-8; J: TRBJ1-1; CDR3: CASSLDRGTEAFF; DNA: TGTGCCAGCAGCTTGGACAGGGGGACTGAAGCTTTCTTT
size: -; D: TRBD2; V: TRBV5-5; J: TRBJ2-7; CDR3: CASSGGRDYEQYF; DNA: TGTGCCAGCAGCGGCGGGAGGGACTACGAGCAGTACTTC
size: -; D: -; V: TRBV27; J: TRBJ2-7; CDR3: CASSPRVRDYEQYF; DNA: TGTGCCAGCAGCCCCCGTGTTCGGGACTACGAGCAGTACTTC
size: -; D: -; V: TRBV4-1; J: TRBJ2-1; CDR3: CASSPYPRGKGNEQFF; DNA: TGCGCCAGCAGCCCCTACCCTCGCGGGAAAGGCAATGAGCAGTTCTTC
size: once; D: TRBD1; V: TRBV4-3; J: TRBJ1-5; CDR3: CASSQARTGSNQPQHF; DNA: TGCGCCAGCAGCCAGGCCCGGACAGGGAGCAATCAGCCCCAGCATTTT
size: -; D: TRBD2; V: TRBV7-3; J: TRBJ2-3; CDR3: CASSSRPAGGTDTQYF; DNA: TGTGCCAGCAGCTCACGCCCAGCGGGGGGCACAGATACGCAGTATTTT
size: -; D: TRBD2; V: TRBV6-6; J: TRBJ2-7; CDR3: CASSARLAAYEQYF; DNA: TGTGCCAGCAGTGCAAGACTAGCGGCCTACGAGCAGTACTTC
size: -; D: TRBD1; V: TRBV7-3; J: TRBJ1-2; CDR3: CASSLTGDSHGYTF; DNA: TGTGCCAGCAGCTTAACCGGGGACAGCCATGGCTACACCTTC
size: -; D: TRBD1; V: TRBV9; J: TRBJ1-4; CDR3: CASSVRGTGGGDGDEKLFF; DNA: TGTGCCAGCAGCGTAAGGGGCACAGGGGGAGGGGACGGCGATGAAAAACTGTTTTTT
size: -; D: TRBD2; V: TRBV6-5; J: TRBJ2-7; CDR3: CASSYGREYEQYF; DNA: TGTGCCAGCAGTTACGGGAGGGAATACGAGCAGTACTTC